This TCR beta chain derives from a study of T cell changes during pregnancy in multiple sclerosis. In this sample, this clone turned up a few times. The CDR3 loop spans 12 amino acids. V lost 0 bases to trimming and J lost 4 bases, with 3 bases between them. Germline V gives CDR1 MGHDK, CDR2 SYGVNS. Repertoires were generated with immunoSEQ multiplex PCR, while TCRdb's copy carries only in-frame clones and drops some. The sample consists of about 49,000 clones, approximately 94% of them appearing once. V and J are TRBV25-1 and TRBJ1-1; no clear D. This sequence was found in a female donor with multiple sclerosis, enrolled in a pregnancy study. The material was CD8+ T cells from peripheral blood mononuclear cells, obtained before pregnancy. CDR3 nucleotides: TGTGCCAGCAGTGAATACGGCACTGAAGCTTTCTTT. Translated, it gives CASSEYGTEAFF.